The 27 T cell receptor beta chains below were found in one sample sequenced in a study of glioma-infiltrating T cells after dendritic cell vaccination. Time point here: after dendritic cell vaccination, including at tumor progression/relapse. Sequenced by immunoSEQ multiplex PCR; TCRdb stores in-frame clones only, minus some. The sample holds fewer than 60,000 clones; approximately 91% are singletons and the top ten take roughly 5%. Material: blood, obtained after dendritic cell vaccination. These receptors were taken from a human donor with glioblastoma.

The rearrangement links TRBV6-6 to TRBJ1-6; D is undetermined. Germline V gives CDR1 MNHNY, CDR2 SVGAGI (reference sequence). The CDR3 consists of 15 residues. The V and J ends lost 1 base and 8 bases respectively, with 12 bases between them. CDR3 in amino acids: CASSYFYPGDSPLHF. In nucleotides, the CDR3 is TGTGCCAGCAGTTACTTCTACCCGGGAGATTCACCCCTCCACTTT.

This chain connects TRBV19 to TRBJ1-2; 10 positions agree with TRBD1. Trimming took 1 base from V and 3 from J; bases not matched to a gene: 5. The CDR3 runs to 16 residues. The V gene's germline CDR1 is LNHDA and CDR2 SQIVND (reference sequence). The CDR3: CASSIAVGQGHYGYTF. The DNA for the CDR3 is TGTGCCAGTAGTATAGCGGTGGGACAGGGGCACTATGGCTACACCTTC.

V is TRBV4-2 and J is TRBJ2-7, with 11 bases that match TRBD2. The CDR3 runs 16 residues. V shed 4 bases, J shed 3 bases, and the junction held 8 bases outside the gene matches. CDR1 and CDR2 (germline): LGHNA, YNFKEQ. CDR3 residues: CASSRPLAGDIYEQYF. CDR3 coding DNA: TGTGCCAGCAGCCGCCCACTAGCGGGAGATATCTACGAGCAGTACTTC.

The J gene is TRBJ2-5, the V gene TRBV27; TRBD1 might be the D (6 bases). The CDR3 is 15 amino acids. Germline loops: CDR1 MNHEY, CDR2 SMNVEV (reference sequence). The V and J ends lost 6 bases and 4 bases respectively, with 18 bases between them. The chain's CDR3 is CASSQVMGAPETQYF. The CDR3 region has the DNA TGTGCCAGCAGCCAAGTAATGGGGGCGCCAGAGACCCAGTACTTC.

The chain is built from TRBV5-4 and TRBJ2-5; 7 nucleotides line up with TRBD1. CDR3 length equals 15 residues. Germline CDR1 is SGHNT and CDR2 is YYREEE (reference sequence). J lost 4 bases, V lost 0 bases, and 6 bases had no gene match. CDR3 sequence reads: CASSLADRVGETQYF. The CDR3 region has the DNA TGTGCCAGCAGCTTGGCCGACAGGGTTGGAGAGACCCAGTACTTC.

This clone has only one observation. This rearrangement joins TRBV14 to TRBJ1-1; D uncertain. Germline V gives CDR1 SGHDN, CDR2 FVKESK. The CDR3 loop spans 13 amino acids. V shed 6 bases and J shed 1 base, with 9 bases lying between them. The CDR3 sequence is CASREQPNTEAFF. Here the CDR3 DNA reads TGTGCCAGCAGAGAACAGCCGAACACTGAAGCTTTCTTT. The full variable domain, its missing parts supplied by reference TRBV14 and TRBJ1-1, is EAGVTQFPSHSVIEKGQTVTLRCDPISGHDNLYWYRRVMGKEIKFLLHFVKESKQDESGMPNNRFLAERTGGTYSTLKVQPAELEDSGVYFCASREQPNTEAFFGQGTRLTVV.

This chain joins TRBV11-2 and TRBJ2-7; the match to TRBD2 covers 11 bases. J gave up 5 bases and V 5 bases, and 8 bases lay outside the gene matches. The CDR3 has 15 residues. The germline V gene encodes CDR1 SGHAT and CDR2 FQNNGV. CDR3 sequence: CASSHTSGSFNEQYF. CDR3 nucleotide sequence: TGTGCCAGCAGCCATACTAGCGGGAGTTTTAACGAGCAGTACTTC. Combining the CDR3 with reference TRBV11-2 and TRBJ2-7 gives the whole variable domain EAGVAQSPRYKIIEKRQSVAFWCNPISGHATLYWYQQILGQGPKLLIQFQNNGVVDDSQLPKDRFSAERLKGVDSTLKIQPAKLEDSAVYLCASSHTSGSFNEQYFGPGTRLTVT.

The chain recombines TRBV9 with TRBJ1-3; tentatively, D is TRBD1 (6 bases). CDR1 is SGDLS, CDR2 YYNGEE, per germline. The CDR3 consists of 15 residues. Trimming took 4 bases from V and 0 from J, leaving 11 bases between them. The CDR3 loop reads CASSMTQGSGNTIYF. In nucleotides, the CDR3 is TGTGCCAGCAGCATGACACAGGGCTCTGGAAACACCATATATTTT.

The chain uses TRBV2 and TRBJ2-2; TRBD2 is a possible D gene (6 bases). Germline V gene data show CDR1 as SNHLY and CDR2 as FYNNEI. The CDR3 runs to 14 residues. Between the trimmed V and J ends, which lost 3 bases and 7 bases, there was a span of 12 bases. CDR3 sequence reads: CASSETREIGELFF. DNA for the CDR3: TGTGCCAGCAGTGAGACTAGGGAAATCGGGGAGCTGTTTTTT.

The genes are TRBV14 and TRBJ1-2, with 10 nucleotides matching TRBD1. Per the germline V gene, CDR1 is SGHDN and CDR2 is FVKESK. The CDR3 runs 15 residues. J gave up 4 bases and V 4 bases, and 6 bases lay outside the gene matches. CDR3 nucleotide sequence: TGTGCCAGCAGCCTCTTGGACAGGGGGTCCTATGGCTACACCTTC. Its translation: CASSLLDRGSYGYTF.

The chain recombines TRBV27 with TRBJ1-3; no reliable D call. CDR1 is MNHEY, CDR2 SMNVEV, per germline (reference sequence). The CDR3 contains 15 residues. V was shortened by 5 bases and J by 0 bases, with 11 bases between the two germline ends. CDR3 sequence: CASSPRRSSGNTIYF. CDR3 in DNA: TGTGCCAGCAGTCCCCGACGGAGCTCTGGAAACACCATATATTTT.

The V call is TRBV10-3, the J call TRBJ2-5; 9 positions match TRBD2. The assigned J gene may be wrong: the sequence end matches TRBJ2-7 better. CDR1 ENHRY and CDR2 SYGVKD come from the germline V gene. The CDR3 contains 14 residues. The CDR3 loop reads CAISAPGLAPEQYF. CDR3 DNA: TGTGCCATCAGCGCTCCGGGACTAGCCCCCGAGCAGTACTTC.

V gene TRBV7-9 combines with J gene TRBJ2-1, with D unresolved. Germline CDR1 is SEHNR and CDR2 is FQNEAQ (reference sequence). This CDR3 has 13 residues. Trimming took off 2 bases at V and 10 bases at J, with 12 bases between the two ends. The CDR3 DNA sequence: TGTGCCAGCAGCTTATCCCTAGATCACGAGCAGTTCTTC. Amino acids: CASSLSLDHEQFF.

The CDR3 protein is CAIRGGTDFSGANVLTF. DNA for the CDR3: TGTGCCATCCGTGGCGGGACAGACTTCTCTGGGGCCAACGTCCTGACTTTC. The chain recombines TRBV10-3 with TRBJ2-6; D is possibly TRBD1 (7 bases). The V gene lost 8 bases and the J gene lost 0 bases, with 17 bases spanning the gap. The CDR3 runs 17 residues. CDR1 is ENHRY and CDR2 is SYGVKD in the germline V gene.

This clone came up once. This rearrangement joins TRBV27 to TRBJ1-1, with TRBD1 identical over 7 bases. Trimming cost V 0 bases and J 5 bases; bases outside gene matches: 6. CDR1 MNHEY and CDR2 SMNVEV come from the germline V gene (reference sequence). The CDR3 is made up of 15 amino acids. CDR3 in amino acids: CASSLSKGARTEAFF. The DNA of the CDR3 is TGTGCCAGCAGTTTATCGAAGGGGGCAAGGACTGAAGCTTTCTTT.

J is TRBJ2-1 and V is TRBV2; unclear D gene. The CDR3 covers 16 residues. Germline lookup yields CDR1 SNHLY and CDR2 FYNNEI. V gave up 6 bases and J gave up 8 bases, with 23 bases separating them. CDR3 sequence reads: CASSFPVARLLDEQFF. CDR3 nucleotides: TGTGCCAGCAGCTTCCCCGTAGCTAGATTGTTAGATGAGCAGTTCTTC.

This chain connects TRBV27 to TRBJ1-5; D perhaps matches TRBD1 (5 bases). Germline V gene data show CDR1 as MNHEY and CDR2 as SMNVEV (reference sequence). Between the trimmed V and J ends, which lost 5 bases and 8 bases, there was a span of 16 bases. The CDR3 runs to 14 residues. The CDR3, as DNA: TGTGCCAGCAGTGATACGGGACTCCAAAAGCCCCAGCATTTT. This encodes CASSDTGLQKPQHF.

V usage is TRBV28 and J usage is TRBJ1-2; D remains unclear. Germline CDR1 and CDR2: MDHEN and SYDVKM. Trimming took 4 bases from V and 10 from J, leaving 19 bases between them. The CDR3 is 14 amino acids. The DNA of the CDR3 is TGTGCCAGCAGTTCCCCCTGGGCCGAGGAGGACTACACCTTC. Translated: CASSSPWAEEDYTF.

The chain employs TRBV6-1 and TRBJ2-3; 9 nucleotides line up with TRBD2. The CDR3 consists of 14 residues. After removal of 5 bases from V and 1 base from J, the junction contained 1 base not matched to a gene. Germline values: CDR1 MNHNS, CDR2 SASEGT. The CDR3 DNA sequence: TGTGCCAGCAGTTTAGCGGGGGGCACAGATACGCAGTATTTT. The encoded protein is CASSLAGGTDTQYF.

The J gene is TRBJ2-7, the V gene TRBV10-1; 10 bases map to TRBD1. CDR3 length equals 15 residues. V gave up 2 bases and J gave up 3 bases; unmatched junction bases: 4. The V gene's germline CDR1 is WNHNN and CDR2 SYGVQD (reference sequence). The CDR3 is CASSEPGTGDYEQYF. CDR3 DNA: TGCGCCAGCAGTGAGCCGGGGACAGGGGACTACGAGCAGTACTTC.

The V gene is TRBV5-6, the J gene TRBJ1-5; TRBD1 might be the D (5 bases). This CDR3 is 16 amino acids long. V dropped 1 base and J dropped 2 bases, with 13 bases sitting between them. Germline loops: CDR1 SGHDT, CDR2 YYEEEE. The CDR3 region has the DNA TGTGCCAGCAGCTTGAGGGGATTTGGAGGCAATCAGCCCCAGCATTTT. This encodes CASSLRGFGGNQPQHF.

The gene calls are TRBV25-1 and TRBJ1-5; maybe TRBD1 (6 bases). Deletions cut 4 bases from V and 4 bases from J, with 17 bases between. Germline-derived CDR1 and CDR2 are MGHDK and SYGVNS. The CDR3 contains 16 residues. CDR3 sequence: CASSATGRGGNQPQHF. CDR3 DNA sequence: TGTGCCAGCAGTGCCACAGGTCGAGGGGGTAATCAGCCCCAGCATTTT.

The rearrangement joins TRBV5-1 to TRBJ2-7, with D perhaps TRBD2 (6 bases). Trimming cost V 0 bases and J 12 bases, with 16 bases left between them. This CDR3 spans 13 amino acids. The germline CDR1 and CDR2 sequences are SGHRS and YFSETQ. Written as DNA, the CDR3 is TGCGCCAGCAGCTTGGGGCGGGGCGCCCGCTTGTACTTC. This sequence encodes CASSLGRGARLYF.

CDR3 residues: CASSPTYVLAGDNNEQFF. In nucleotides, the CDR3 is TGTGCCAGCAGCCCCACTTACGTACTAGCGGGAGACAACAATGAGCAGTTCTTC. This chain connects TRBV7-8 to TRBJ2-1, with 11 bases aligning to TRBD2. The CDR3 totals 18 residues. With 5 bases clipped from V and 5 bases from J, the junction kept 14 bases outside the gene matches. Germline V gene sequence: CDR1 SGHVS, CDR2 FQNEAQ.

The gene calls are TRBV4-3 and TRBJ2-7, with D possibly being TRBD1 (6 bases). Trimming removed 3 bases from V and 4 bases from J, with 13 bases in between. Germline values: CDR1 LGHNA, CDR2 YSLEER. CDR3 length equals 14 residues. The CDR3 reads CASSQDPGEYEQYF. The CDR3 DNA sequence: TGCGCCAGCAGCCAGGATCCAGGGGAATACGAGCAGTACTTC.

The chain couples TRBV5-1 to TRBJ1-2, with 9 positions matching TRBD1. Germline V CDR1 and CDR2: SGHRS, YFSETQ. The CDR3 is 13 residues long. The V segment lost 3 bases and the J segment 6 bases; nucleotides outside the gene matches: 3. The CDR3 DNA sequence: TGCGCCAGCAGCTATGGACAGGGGAATGGCTACACCTTC. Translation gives CASSYGQGNGYTF.

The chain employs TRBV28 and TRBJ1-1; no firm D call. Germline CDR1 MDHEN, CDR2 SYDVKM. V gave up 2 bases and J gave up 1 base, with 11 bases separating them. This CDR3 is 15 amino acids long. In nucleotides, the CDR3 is TGTGCCAGCAGTTTACCGGGGATGAGGAACACTGAAGCTTTCTTT. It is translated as CASSLPGMRNTEAFF.